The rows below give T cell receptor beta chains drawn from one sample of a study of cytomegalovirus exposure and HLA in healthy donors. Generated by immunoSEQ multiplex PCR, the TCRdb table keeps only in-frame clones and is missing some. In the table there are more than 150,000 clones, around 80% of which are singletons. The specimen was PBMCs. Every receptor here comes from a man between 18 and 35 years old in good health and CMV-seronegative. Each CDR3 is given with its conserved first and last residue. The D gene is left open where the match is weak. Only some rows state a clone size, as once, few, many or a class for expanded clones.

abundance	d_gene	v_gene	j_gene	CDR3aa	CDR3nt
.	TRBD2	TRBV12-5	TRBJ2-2	CASGLGSGSRTGELFF	TGTGCTAGTGGTTTGGGTAGCGGGAGTCGAACCGGGGAGCTGTTTTTT
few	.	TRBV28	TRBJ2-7	CASSSHGGYEQYF	TGTGCCAGCAGTTCCCACGGGGGCTACGAGCAGTACTTC
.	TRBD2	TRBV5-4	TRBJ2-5	CASTIAGGGETQYF	TGTGCCAGCACCATAGCGGGGGGGGGAGAGACCCAGTACTTC
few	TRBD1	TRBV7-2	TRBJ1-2	CASSSATLTGAGYTF	TGTGCCAGCAGCTCCGCGACCCTGACAGGGGCTGGCTACACCTTC
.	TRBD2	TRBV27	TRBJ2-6	CASTGGSSGANVLTF	TGTGCCAGCACCGGGGGGAGCTCTGGGGCCAACGTCCTGACTTTC
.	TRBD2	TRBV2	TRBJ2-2	CASNWSGTNAGELFF	TGTGCCAGCAATTGGTCAGGGACTAACGCCGGGGAGCTGTTTTTT
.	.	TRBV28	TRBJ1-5	CASSLWAGNGNQPQHF	TGTGCCAGCAGTTTATGGGCAGGGAACGGCAATCAGCCCCAGCATTTT
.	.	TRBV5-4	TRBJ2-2	CASSSPRATGELFF	TGTGCCAGCAGCTCTCCTCGCGCGACCGGGGAGCTGTTTTTT
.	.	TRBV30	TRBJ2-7	CAWSVGRAISYEQYF	TGTGCCTGGAGTGTCGGCAGGGCAATCTCCTACGAGCAGTACTTC
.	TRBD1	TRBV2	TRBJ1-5	CASSSGGIQPQHF	TGTGCCAGCAGCTCAGGGGGCATTCAGCCCCAGCATTTT
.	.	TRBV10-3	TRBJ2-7	CAISGVESEQYF	TGTGCCATCAGTGGAGTGGAGAGCGAGCAGTACTTC
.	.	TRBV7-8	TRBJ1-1	CASSLGALSTEAFF	TGTGCCAGCAGCTTAGGGGCCCTCAGCACTGAAGCTTTCTTT
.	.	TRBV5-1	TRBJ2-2	CASSLVTNTGELFF	TGCGCCAGCAGCTTGGTCACGAACACCGGGGAGCTGTTTTTT
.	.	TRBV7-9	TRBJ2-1	CASSAQKSYNEQFF	TGTGCCAGCAGCGCCCAGAAGTCCTACAATGAGCAGTTCTTC
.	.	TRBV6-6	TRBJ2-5	CASSSPEEGLETQYF	TGTGCCAGCAGTTCCCCGGAGGAGGGGTTGGAGACCCAGTACTTC